The 9 T cell receptor beta chains in this list originate from one sample, sequenced in a study of T cell responses to AZD1222 COVID-19 vaccine. Profiling relied on immunoSEQ multiplex PCR, and the TCRdb table lists in-frame clones only, not all of them. The data hold around 130,000 clones, with about 93% observed a single time. Sequenced here: peripheral blood, sampled on day 0 of AZD1222 vaccination. The receptor source for this set is an adult in good health.

The CDR3 protein is CASSRGGEAFF. CDR3 nucleotide sequence: TGTGCCAGTAGTAGGGGGGGCGAAGCTTTCTTT. The chain employs TRBV19 and TRBJ1-1, with D perhaps TRBD1 (6 bases). V gave up 4 bases and J gave up 8 bases, with 8 bases separating them. Germline-derived CDR1 and CDR2 are LNHDA and SQIVND (reference sequence). This CDR3 spans 11 amino acids.

V usage is TRBV4-3 and J usage is TRBJ2-7, with 12 positions matching TRBD2. The CDR3 runs 15 residues. Trimming removed 3 bases from V and 1 base from J; junction bases left unmatched: 1. Germline-derived CDR1 and CDR2 are LGHNA and YSLEER. For the CDR3, the DNA is TGCGCCAGCAGCCAGGGACTAGCGGGTTCCTACGAGCAGTACTTC. It yields the protein CASSQGLAGSYEQYF.

The CDR3 DNA reads as TGTGCCAGCAGTGGCCCCGGGGAGGCCCTTGAAAAACTGTTTTTT. It codes for CASSGPGEALEKLFF. The chain joins TRBV28 to TRBJ1-4, with D hard to call. Germline V gene data show CDR1 as MDHEN and CDR2 as SYDVKM. V was shortened by 5 bases and J by 7 bases, with 17 bases between the two germline ends. CDR3 length: 15 residues.

The chain is built from TRBV5-8 and TRBJ1-2, with a tentative D call TRBD1 (6 bases). Germline CDR1 SGHTS, CDR2 YDEGEE. V was shortened by 2 bases and J by 2 bases, with 13 bases between the two germline ends. This CDR3 comprises 15 residues. The CDR3 nucleotides are TGTGCCAGCAGCTTCCATCGGGGGCGGAACTATGGCTACACCTTC. The encoded protein is CASSFHRGRNYGYTF.

As to this clone: Other nucleotide sequences from this sample produce the same CDR3. The CDR3 DNA reads as TGTGCCAGCAGTGGCGGGTCCTACGAGCAGTACTTC. Translation gives CASSGGSYEQYF. The rearrangement joins TRBV12-3 or TRBV12-4 to TRBJ2-7; possible D gene TRBD2, 5 bases. The CDR3 totals 12 residues. Trimming stripped 5 bases from V and 1 base from J, with 6 bases between.

The genes are TRBV5-1 and TRBJ1-1; 11 positions match TRBD1. The CDR3 sequence is 13 residues long. The trim removed 4 bases at V and 9 bases at J, leaving 5 bases unmatched. CDR1 is SGHRS, CDR2 YFSETQ, per germline. The CDR3 sequence: CASSPGQGAQAFF. The CDR3 DNA follows: TGCGCCAGCAGCCCTGGACAGGGGGCCCAAGCTTTCTTT.

The genes are TRBV2 and TRBJ2-3, with D uncertain. Germline values: CDR1 SNHLY, CDR2 FYNNEI. V gave up 10 bases and J gave up 4 bases, with 15 bases separating them. The CDR3 consists of 13 residues. CDR3 sequence reads: CANKKRVADTQYF. The CDR3 nucleotides are TGTGCCAACAAAAAAAGGGTGGCAGATACGCAGTATTTT.

The chain recombines TRBV2 with TRBJ2-6; no reliable D call. CDR3 length equals 15 residues. V lost 4 bases and J lost 4, with 11 bases in between. Looked up from germline, CDR1 is SNHLY and CDR2 is FYNNEI. The CDR3 spells CASSVDTGGANVLTF. CDR3 in DNA: TGTGCCAGCAGTGTAGATACTGGAGGGGCCAACGTCCTGACTTTC.

The rearrangement links TRBV7-3 to TRBJ2-1; 7 nucleotides match TRBD2. CDR1 and CDR2 from the germline V gene are SGHTA and FQGTGA. The CDR3 covers 15 residues. V was pared by 5 bases and J by 0 bases, with 4 bases of the junction left unmatched. CDR3 DNA: TGTGCCAGCAGCCCTCGGACTAGCTCCTACAATGAGCAGTTCTTC. Its translation is CASSPRTSSYNEQFF.